This T cell receptor (beta chain) was recorded in a study of beta chain features in type 1 diabetes. Sequenced material consisted of expressed TCRB transcripts (all of the isolated RNA was reverse transcribed). The protocol was immunoSEQ multiplex PCR, while the TCRdb copy is restricted to in-frame clones and leaves out a portion. The sample has some 410,000 clones, approximately 14% seen once. This clone has just a few counts. Sorting based on CD45RO/CCR7/CD25/CD127/CD95/CD27 separated CD4+ naive, central memory, regulatory and stem cell-like memory cells. This receptor was obtained from a man aged 30-40 years in good health. Sequencing was carried out using naive CD4+ T cells from blood.

This CDR3 reads CASSPYLTELSSYEQYV. The DNA of the CDR3 is TGTGCCAGCAGCCCCTATCTGACGGAGCTCAGCTCCTACGAGCAGTACGTC. The chain links TRBV7-9 to TRBJ2-7; D call uncertain. Germline assignment: CDR1 SEHNR and CDR2 FQNEAQ (reference sequence). The V gene lost 5 bases and the J gene lost 0 bases, with 20 bases spanning the gap. The length of the CDR3 is 17 residues.